The source of this TCR beta chain is a study of Graves' ophthalmopathy and Graves' hyperthyroidism. Diagnostic conclusions were grounded in clinical symptoms, serum thyroxine, TRAb, thyroid ultrasound and orbital computed tomography. Fresh peripheral blood (over 9.5 ml) yielded the PBMCs. The CDR3 is 15 residues long. Trimming pared 3 bases from V and 0 bases from J, leaving 12 bases between. The germline V gene encodes CDR1 MGHRA and CDR2 YSYEKL. Study observations and caveats: In predicting ophthalmopathy progression, the model reached 70.59% sensitivity and around 72% specificity. In blood, most expanded thyroid clonotypes above 0.001 frequency were also detected.

The TCR beta CDR3 regions underwent amplification from RNA transcripts. After a first-round RT-PCR with HTBI primers, a second-round multiplex PCR was run. In TCRdb, the multiplex PCR reads were re-called with MiXCR into one record per CDR3 protein. The repertoire consists of a few hundred thousand distinct CDR3 sequences, with around a sixth occurring once and the leading ten covering 9% to 15%. This clonotype showed up many times. The antigen remains undetermined. The chain is built from TRBV4-1 and TRBJ2-7; no reliable D call. The receptor was isolated from an adult man with Graves' ophthalmopathy. The specimen was peripheral blood. The DNA for the CDR3 is TGCGCCAGCAGCCAGGCCGGGCCTTTCTCCTACGAGCAGTACTTC. Amino acid sequence: CASSQAGPFSYEQYF.